These T cell receptor beta chains were read from a single sample in a study of CD8 T cells in Susac syndrome. Via MiXCR, TCRdb re-called the immunoSEQ multiplex PCR reads, giving one row per CDR3 protein. In the table there are roughly 400,000 distinct CDR3 sequences, approximately 85% of which are singletons. What was sequenced was CD8+ T cells from PBMCs. These receptor sequences come from a human donor with multiple sclerosis. The CDR3 runs from the conserved cysteine through the conserved F or W. D genes are given only for firm matches. Size is stated for part of the rows, as once, few or many counts, or as a class when the clone is expanded.

J gene	clone size	V gene	D gene	CDR3 protein	CDR3 DNA
TRBJ2-5	NA	TRBV20-1	NA	CSARARMASEVETQYF	TGCAGTGCTAGAGCTCGCATGGCTAGCGAGGTGGAGACCCAGTACTTC
TRBJ2-7	few	TRBV27	NA	CASSWGTGYEQYF	TGTGCCAGCAGTTGGGGTACAGGGTACGAGCAGTACTTC
TRBJ2-5	NA	TRBV14	TRBD1	CASSTWTGPPETQYF	TGTGCCAGCAGCACCTGGACAGGGCCGCCGGAGACCCAGTACTTC
TRBJ1-2	NA	TRBV6-5	NA	CSSSYSPPPRRGPYGYTF	TGTTCCAGCAGTTACTCGCCTCCTCCCCGGCGAGGCCCCTATGGCTACACCTTC
TRBJ1-2	NA	TRBV5-4	NA	CASSRNRDGYTF	TGTGCCAGCAGCCGAAACAGGGATGGCTACACCTTC
TRBJ1-1	once	TRBV27	TRBD1	CASSGGQVVTEAFF	TGTGCCAGCAGTGGGGGACAGGTGGTCACTGAAGCTTTCTTT
TRBJ2-1	few	TRBV5-4	NA	CASSFWSWPYNEQFF	TGTGCCAGCAGCTTTTGGTCGTGGCCCTACAATGAGCAGTTCTTC
TRBJ2-7	NA	TRBV11-3	NA	CASSLEDSYEQYF	TGTGCCAGCAGCTTAGAAGACAGCTACGAGCAGTACTTC
TRBJ1-1	NA	TRBV2	NA	CASRSSFVYEAFF	TGTGCCAGCAGGAGTTCGTTCGTCTATGAAGCTTTCTTT
TRBJ2-7	NA	TRBV27	TRBD1	CASSGQGFSYEQYF	TGTGCCAGCAGTGGACAGGGGTTCTCCTACGAGCAGTACTTC
TRBJ2-7	NA	TRBV5-1	NA	CASSLGWGGPASYEQYF	TGCGCCAGCAGCTTGGGATGGGGAGGTCCGGCCTCCTACGAGCAGTACTTC
TRBJ2-7	NA	TRBV11-1	TRBD1	CASSYRQGYEQYF	TGTGCCAGCAGCTACCGACAGGGTTACGAGCAGTACTTC
TRBJ2-1	NA	TRBV20-1	TRBD2	CSARTSDLEQFF	TGCAGTGCTCGGACTAGCGATTTAGAGCAGTTCTTC
TRBJ2-1	NA	TRBV4-1	TRBD2	CASSQAPGLAGFNEQFF	TGCGCCAGCAGCCAGGCTCCGGGACTAGCGGGGTTCAATGAGCAGTTCTTC
TRBJ2-5	NA	TRBV4-1	NA	CASSQPLEGEETQYF	TGCGCCAGCAGCCAACCCTTGGAGGGGGAAGAGACCCAGTACTTC
TRBJ1-1	NA	TRBV20-1	NA	CSASYQGLNTEAFF	TGCAGTGCTAGTTATCAGGGCCTGAACACTGAAGCTTTCTTT
TRBJ2-3	few	TRBV5-6	TRBD1	CASLQGARPSTDTQYF	TGTGCCAGCCTACAGGGGGCGCGCCCGAGCACAGATACGCAGTATTTT
TRBJ2-7	NA	TRBV4-1	TRBD1	CASSQVGRGIDYEQYF	TGCGCCAGCAGCCAAGTTGGCAGGGGGATAGACTACGAGCAGTACTTC
TRBJ2-3	NA	TRBV12-5	NA	CASVDTSSTDTQYF	TGTGCTAGTGTGGACACCTCTAGCACAGATACGCAGTATTTT
TRBJ2-7	NA	TRBV4-1	NA	CASSQGPSATYEQYF	TGCGCCAGCAGCCAAGGACCCAGCGCAACCTACGAGCAGTACTTC
TRBJ2-1	few	TRBV27	TRBD2	CASSLLGTSGYNEQFF	TGTGCCAGCAGTTTATTGGGGACTAGCGGCTACAATGAGCAGTTCTTC
TRBJ2-5	NA	TRBV5-1	NA	CASSPLATQETQYF	TGCGCCAGCAGCCCGCTAGCGACCCAAGAGACCCAGTACTTC
TRBJ1-4	once	TRBV14	NA	CASSQDPTEANEKLFF	TGTGCCAGCAGCCAAGATCCGACAGAGGCTAATGAAAAACTGTTTTTT
TRBJ1-1	few	TRBV30	NA	CAWSVGQGGTEAFF	TGTGCCTGGAGTGTAGGCCAGGGAGGGACTGAAGCTTTCTTT
TRBJ2-7	NA	TRBV15	NA	CATSRDRETLRGYEQYF	TGTGCCACCAGCAGAGATCGGGAAACCCTCAGGGGCTACGAGCAGTACTTC
TRBJ2-1	few	TRBV5-4	TRBD2	CASSFRGGYNEQFF	TGTGCCAGCAGCTTCCGGGGGGGGTACAATGAGCAGTTCTTC
TRBJ2-1	NA	TRBV19	TRBD2	CASSIRTSSYNEQFF	TGTGCCAGTAGTATAAGGACTAGCAGCTACAATGAGCAGTTCTTC
TRBJ2-7	NA	TRBV27	TRBD1	CASSNLDGTGEDYEQYF	TGTGCCAGCAGCAACCTAGACGGGACAGGTGAAGACTACGAGCAGTACTTC
TRBJ2-1	NA	TRBV11-2	TRBD2	CASSVGTSSLSYNEQFF	TGTGCCAGCAGCGTCGGGACTAGCTCTCTCTCCTACAATGAGCAGTTCTTC
TRBJ2-7	many	TRBV5-6	NA	CASSLASYEQYF	TGTGCCAGCAGCTTGGCTAGCTACGAGCAGTACTTC
TRBJ2-7	NA	TRBV28	NA	CASSGQIYEQYF	TGTGCCAGCAGTGGACAAATTTACGAGCAGTACTTC
TRBJ2-7	NA	TRBV27	NA	CASSPGHTYEQYF	TGTGCCAGCAGCCCGGGACACACCTACGAGCAGTACTTC